Below are 29 T cell receptor beta chains sequenced from a single sample in a study of cytomegalovirus exposure and HLA in healthy donors. Data came from immunoSEQ multiplex PCR; TCRdb stores just in-frame clones and leaves some out. This table has some 64,000 clones, approximately 97% appearing once. Sequences were obtained from PBMCs. The receptors come from a woman between 18 and 30 years old in good health and CMV-seropositive.

The J gene is TRBJ1-5, the V gene TRBV7-9; D is ambiguous. Germline V CDR1 and CDR2: SEHNR, FQNEAQ (reference sequence). V was trimmed by 5 bases and J by 0 bases, leaving 14 bases between them. The CDR3 consists of 16 residues. The CDR3 here is CASSQAGFYSNQPQHF. CDR3 bases: TGTGCCAGCAGCCAGGCAGGATTTTATAGCAATCAGCCCCAGCATTTT.

The rearrangement links TRBV27 to TRBJ2-2; 9 nucleotides align to TRBD2. The CDR3 has 16 amino acids. Germline V gene data show CDR1 as MNHEY and CDR2 as SMNVEV (reference sequence). J lost 7 bases, V lost 4 bases, and 10 bases had no gene match. CDR3 residues: CASSSLAGVMVGELFF. For the CDR3, the DNA is TGTGCCAGCAGTTCGTTAGCGGGAGTTATGGTCGGGGAGCTGTTTTTT.

The chain combines TRBV5-1 with TRBJ2-7; tentative D call: TRBD2 (7 bases). The V and J ends lost 1 base and 4 bases respectively, with 9 bases between them. The germline V gene has CDR1 SGHRS and CDR2 YFSETQ. CDR3 size: 13 residues. The CDR3 region is CASSLRGAYEQYF. CDR3 nucleotides: TGCGCCAGCAGCTTGCGGGGGGCGTACGAGCAGTACTTC. Complete variable domain (other parts from reference TRBV5-1 and TRBJ2-7): KAGVTQTPRYLIKTRGQQVTLSCSPISGHRSVSWYQQTPGQGLQFLFEYFSETQRNKGNFPGRFSGRQFSNSRSEMNVSTLELGDSALYLCASSLRGAYEQYFGPGTRLTVT.

The rearrangement uses TRBV6-5 and TRBJ2-2, with D possibly TRBD1 on 6 matching bases. The V end was cut by 8 bases, the J end by 5 bases, with 18 bases between. The CDR3 totals 15 residues. The germline CDR1 and CDR2 sequences are MNHEY and SVGAGI. The CDR3 DNA reads as TGTGCCAGCGATTCCAGAGGGGGTCGGACCGGGGAGCTGTTTTTT. Amino acids: CASDSRGGRTGELFF.

V is TRBV9 and J is TRBJ2-7; the match to TRBD2 covers 8 bases. Trimming cost V 0 bases and J 7 bases; bases outside gene matches: 12. Per germline, CDR1 SGDLS and CDR2 YYNGEE. The CDR3 has 16 residues. Here the CDR3 reads CASSVGSASGYPEQYF. CDR3 bases: TGTGCCAGCAGCGTAGGGTCGGCTAGCGGGTATCCGGAGCAGTACTTC.

The chain has TRBV6-6 and TRBJ2-7; D is ambiguous. V was clipped by 0 bases and J by 5 bases, with 11 bases between them. Germline V gene sequence: CDR1 MNHNY, CDR2 SVGAGI (reference sequence). The CDR3 covers 14 residues. As DNA, the CDR3 is TGTGCCAGCAGTTACTCGAGAGAAATGGACGAGCAGTACTTC. Translation: CASSYSREMDEQYF.

V usage is TRBV28 and J usage is TRBJ2-1; 8 positions agree with TRBD2. The V gene's germline CDR1 is MDHEN and CDR2 SYDVKM. The CDR3 is 18 amino acids. The J segment lost 4 bases and the V segment lost 4 bases, leaving 15 bases of the junction unmatched. The CDR3 region has the DNA TGTGCCAGCAGTTCCTATACCGCCACTAGCGGAAGTTACAATGAGCAGTTCTTC. This codes for CASSSYTATSGSYNEQFF.

J is TRBJ1-5 and V is TRBV5-6, with 7 nucleotides matching TRBD1. Unmatched junction bases numbered 4, after V lost 4 bases and J lost 3 bases. Germline V gene sequence: CDR1 SGHDT, CDR2 YYEEEE. The CDR3 is 14 residues long. The CDR3 sequence is CASSLGQHNQPQHF. The CDR3 DNA reads as TGTGCCAGCAGCCTGGGACAGCACAATCAGCCCCAGCATTTT.

This clone was counted once. The chain carries TRBV28 and TRBJ2-3, with 8 bases matching TRBD2. The ends lost 3 bases at V and 3 bases at J; junction bases unmatched: 5. The CDR3 runs 15 residues. Germline loops: CDR1 MDHEN, CDR2 SYDVKM. The CDR3 DNA follows: TGTGCCAGCAGTTTTGAGCTAGCGGGTACAGATACGCAGTATTTT. This translates into CASSFELAGTDTQYF.

In DNA, the CDR3 is TGCGCCAGCATAGGGGCCACAGATACGCAGTATTTT. It is translated as CASIGATDTQYF. The chain recombines TRBV4-1 with TRBJ2-3; possibly TRBD1 for D (5 bases). The ends were cut back, 7 bases at V and 2 bases at J, with 7 bases in the middle. This CDR3 comprises 12 residues. The germline CDR1 and CDR2 sequences are MGHRA and YSYEKL.

This chain joins TRBV7-9 and TRBJ2-7; TRBD2 might be the D (5 bases). Trimming shortened V by 7 bases and J by 0 bases, and 16 bases separated the two germline ends. This CDR3 region has 15 residues. Germline V gene data show CDR1 as SEHNR and CDR2 as FQNEAQ (reference sequence). The CDR3 protein is CASIIFGESSYEQYF. DNA of the CDR3: TGTGCCAGCATCATCTTTGGGGAGAGCTCCTACGAGCAGTACTTC. The whole variable domain, remainder taken from reference TRBV7-9 and TRBJ2-7, is DTGVSQNPRHKITKRGQNVTFRCDPISEHNRLYWYRQTLGQGPEFLTYFQNEAQLEKSRLLSDRFSAERPKGSFSTLEIQRTEQGDSAMYLCASIIFGESSYEQYFGPGTRLTVT.

The rearrangement joins TRBV28 to TRBJ1-1, with D perhaps matching TRBD1 (6 bases). Trimming stripped 9 bases from V and 1 base from J, with 9 bases between. Germline values: CDR1 MDHEN, CDR2 SYDVKM. The CDR3 is 12 residues long. Here the CDR3 DNA reads TGTGCCAGTGAGACAGGGAACACTGAAGCTTTCTTT. Translation: CASETGNTEAFF.

CDR3 in amino acids: CASSGASGRAFGTQYF. CDR3 nucleotide sequence: TGTGCCAGCAGTGGCGCTAGCGGGAGGGCCTTCGGGACCCAGTACTTC. The chain employs TRBV2 and TRBJ2-5, with TRBD2 identical over 12 bases. Unmatched junction bases numbered 10, after V lost 4 bases and J lost 7 bases. This CDR3 spans 16 amino acids. Germline CDR1 is SNHLY and CDR2 is FYNNEI.

The V gene is TRBV10-1, the J gene TRBJ2-1; 9 bases fit TRBD2. CDR1 and CDR2 from the germline V gene are WNHNN and SYGVQD (reference sequence). This CDR3 contains 14 residues. Unmatched junction bases numbered 9, after V lost 8 bases and J lost 7 bases. CDR3 amino acids: CASRLLAGGNEQFF. CDR3 in DNA: TGCGCCAGCCGTTTACTAGCGGGTGGGAATGAGCAGTTCTTC.

V gene TRBV9 combines with J gene TRBJ1-2, with D possibly being TRBD1 (6 bases). The V and J ends lost 0 bases and 2 bases respectively, with 14 bases between them. The CDR3 spans 16 residues. The germline gives CDR1 SGDLS, CDR2 YYNGEE. In DNA form, the CDR3 reads TGTGCCAGCAGCGTAGGGGGGGGCGACCTAAACTATGGCTACACCTTC. This gives the protein CASSVGGGDLNYGYTF.

The gene calls are TRBV6-5 and TRBJ2-1; D unclear. This CDR3 has 12 amino acids. The V gene's germline CDR1 is MNHEY and CDR2 SVGAGI. The V end lost 5 bases, the J end lost 4 bases, and 6 bases lay between the germline ends. Here the CDR3 reads CASSQLYNEQFF. The CDR3 nucleotides read TGTGCCAGCAGTCAACTATACAATGAGCAGTTCTTC.

The V and J genes are TRBV9 and TRBJ2-7, with D possibly being TRBD1 (6 bases). The germline V gene encodes CDR1 SGDLS and CDR2 YYNGEE. V was cut by 2 bases and J by 6 bases, with 15 bases left in between. The CDR3 contains 14 residues. CDR3 region: CASSVEIRDTEQYF. The CDR3 DNA reads TGTGCCAGCAGCGTTGAAATCCGGGACACCGAGCAGTACTTC.

The rearrangement links TRBV28 to TRBJ2-2, with TRBD2 matching 11 bases. Germline loops: CDR1 MDHEN, CDR2 SYDVKM. After removal of 8 bases from V and 4 bases from J, the junction contained 6 bases not matched to a gene. The length of the CDR3 is 15 residues. CDR3 bases: TGTGCCAGCGGTCTAGCGGGAGGAACCACCGGGGAGCTGTTTTTT. Translating it yields CASGLAGGTTGELFF.

This sequence joins TRBV28 and TRBJ1-2; unclear D gene. V was trimmed by 6 bases and J by 0 bases, leaving 5 bases between them. Germline lookup yields CDR1 MDHEN and CDR2 SYDVKM. The CDR3 loop spans 12 amino acids. The CDR3 sequence is CASSTANYGYTF. In DNA, the CDR3 is TGTGCCAGCAGCACAGCTAACTATGGCTACACCTTC.

The rearrangement links TRBV28 to TRBJ1-2; 7 bases are a match to TRBD1. This CDR3 is built from 14 residues. V was pared by 2 bases and J by 5 bases, with 5 bases of the junction left unmatched. Germline loops: CDR1 MDHEN, CDR2 SYDVKM. The CDR3 nucleotides read TGTGCCAGCAGTTTAGAAGGGGGCCCATATGGCTACACCTTC. This codes for CASSLEGGPYGYTF.

This sequence joins TRBV9 and TRBJ2-6; TRBD1 is a possible D gene (6 bases). Trimming shortened V by 3 bases and J by 0 bases, and 13 bases separated the two germline ends. CDR1 is SGDLS, CDR2 YYNGEE, per germline. The CDR3 length is 17 residues. The CDR3 loop is CASSEDRSPSGANVLTF. The DNA for the CDR3 is TGTGCCAGCAGCGAGGACAGATCCCCCTCTGGGGCCAACGTCCTGACTTTC.

The V call is TRBV5-6, the J call TRBJ1-1, with 7 bases matching TRBD1. Trimming at V came to 3 bases and at J to 1 base, leaving 15 bases not matched to a gene. Germline values: CDR1 SGHDT, CDR2 YYEEEE. The CDR3 covers 18 residues. The CDR3 DNA is TGTGCCAGCAGCTCCGAGGGGGCAGGGTTTGGAAAGAACACTGAAGCTTTCTTT. This gives the protein CASSSEGAGFGKNTEAFF.

This chain joins TRBV11-2 and TRBJ2-1; the D gene is possibly TRBD1 (6 bases). The CDR3 runs to 15 residues. Trimming took 2 bases from V and 3 from J, leaving 11 bases between them. CDR1 and CDR2 from the germline V gene are SGHAT and FQNNGV. Here the CDR3 reads CASSLQTGFYNEQFF. DNA for the CDR3: TGTGCCAGCAGCTTACAGACAGGTTTCTACAATGAGCAGTTCTTC. Looking up the rest from reference TRBV11-2 and TRBJ2-1 gives the full variable domain: EAGVAQSPRYKIIEKRQSVAFWCNPISGHATLYWYQQILGQGPKLLIQFQNNGVVDDSQLPKDRFSAERLKGVDSTLKIQPAKLEDSAVYLCASSLQTGFYNEQFFGPGTRLTVL.

V gene TRBV28 combines with J gene TRBJ1-1, with D possibly TRBD1 on 5 matching bases. The CDR3 contains 14 residues. The V end lost 5 bases, the J end lost 0 bases, and 10 bases lay between the germline ends. Germline V gives CDR1 MDHEN, CDR2 SYDVKM. Written as DNA, the CDR3 is TGTGCCAGCAGTCGACAGTTAATGAACACTGAAGCTTTCTTT. It yields the protein CASSRQLMNTEAFF. The full variable domain, with the rest looked up from reference TRBV28 and TRBJ1-1, is DVKVTQSSRYLVKRTGEKVFLECVQDMDHENMFWYRQDPGLGLRLIYFSYDVKMKEKGDIPEGYSVSREKKERFSLILESASTNQTSMYLCASSRQLMNTEAFFGQGTRLTVV.

V gene TRBV6-5 combines with J gene TRBJ2-5; 10 bases fit TRBD2. Unmatched junction bases numbered 3, after V lost 11 bases and J lost 0 bases. The V gene's germline CDR1 is MNHEY and CDR2 SVGAGI. The CDR3 covers 13 residues. The CDR3 bases are TGTGCCGTACTAGCGGGGAACCAAGAGACCCAGTACTTC. Translated, it gives CAVLAGNQETQYF.

This clone has a handful of counts. The chain uses TRBV2 and TRBJ2-7; D perhaps matches TRBD2 (5 bases). CDR3 size: 11 residues. Germline loops: CDR1 SNHLY, CDR2 FYNNEI. The ends were cut back, 6 bases at V and 3 bases at J, with 6 bases in the middle. The CDR3 bases are TGTGCCAGCAGCGGGGACTACGAGCAGTACTTC. This translates into CASSGDYEQYF.

This clone appeared a single time. The rearrangement joins TRBV5-1 to TRBJ1-1; a possible D gene is TRBD1 (5 bases). Between the trimmed V and J ends, which lost 1 base and 5 bases, there was a span of 12 bases. The CDR3 sequence is 14 residues long. Germline CDR1 and CDR2: SGHRS and YFSETQ. Here the CDR3 DNA reads TGCGCCAGCAGCTTGAAAGGGGCTGGGACTGAAGCTTTCTTT. As protein: CASSLKGAGTEAFF.

The chain uses TRBV9 and TRBJ2-2, with 9 bases aligning to TRBD2. Germline CDR1 reads SGDLS; CDR2 reads YYNGEE. The CDR3 is 17 amino acids. V was clipped by 3 bases and J by 6 bases; unmatched bases: 12. The CDR3 spells CASSAPGAGGDAGELFF. The CDR3, as DNA: TGTGCCAGCAGCGCTCCTGGGGCGGGAGGGGACGCCGGGGAGCTGTTTTTT.

The V gene is TRBV11-2, the J gene TRBJ2-7; a possible D gene is TRBD1 (5 bases). Germline-derived CDR1 and CDR2 are SGHAT and FQNNGV. The CDR3 totals 13 residues. Trimming removed 3 bases from V and 7 bases from J, with 13 bases in between. For the CDR3, the DNA is TGTGCCAGCAGCTTTCAAGGGGCGCGGGAGCAGTACTTC. This gives the protein CASSFQGAREQYF.